The TCR beta chain described here comes from a study of OX40 agonist ivuxolimab in advanced cancers. Notes on the study in general: Mean expanded clone counts were higher in CD8+ than CD4+ T cells. The antigens recognized by the expanded peripheral T cells, that is their antigen specificity, were not determined.

The trim removed 5 bases at V and 1 base at J, leaving 4 bases unmatched. Germline CDR1 SGHVS, CDR2 FQNEAQ. This CDR3 spans 15 amino acids. Sampling of blood occurred at baseline, cycle 4 day 1, and cycle 7 day 1. Assay used: immunoSEQ multiplex PCR; TCRdb lists only in-frame clones, some missing. Here the sample spans approximately 76,000 clones, around 86% being singletons. This clone came up once. Its antigen is not identified. The chain couples TRBV7-8 to TRBJ1-3, with 8 bases identical to TRBD1. Sequenced here: CD4+ or CD8+ T cells sorted from blood, sampled in a trial of the OX40 agonist ivuxolimab. The sequence was collected from an adult with an advanced solid tumor such as melanoma, head and neck, liver or kidney cancer. The CDR3 reads CASSPGGWSGNTIYF. As DNA, the CDR3 is TGTGCCAGCAGCCCAGGGGGCTGGTCTGGAAACACCATATATTTT.